This T cell receptor (beta chain) derives from a study of identical twins. General observations from the study: For out-of-frame alpha sequences shared by twins, low generation probability was in excess. Compared with models, monozygotic twins showed more out-of-frame TCR alpha sharing. While abundant cord blood beta clonotypes carried fewer insertions, memory repertoires showed no such pattern.

The CDR3 runs to 14 residues. V lost 8 bases, J lost 5 bases, and 18 bases lay in between. Concerning this clonotype: Its specificity is not known.

MiXCR, run by TCRdb on the 5' RACE reads, gives a single entry per CDR3 protein. This table has some 660,000 distinct CDR3 sequences, 8% to 9% appearing once. These data also formed part of another study, on yellow fever vaccine responses in identical twins. As that report states: Each twin's T cell response to the vaccine was reported to look partly convergent and partly personalized.

This TCR derives from a woman aged 18-29 years in good health. Sequencing used PBMCs. V is TRBV12-3 or TRBV12-4 and J is TRBJ1-1, with TRBD1 as a possible D gene (5 bases). CDR3 DNA: TGTGCCAGCGAGGCAGGGACCCGGTGGACTGAAGCTTTCTTT. Protein sequence: CASEAGTRWTEAFF.